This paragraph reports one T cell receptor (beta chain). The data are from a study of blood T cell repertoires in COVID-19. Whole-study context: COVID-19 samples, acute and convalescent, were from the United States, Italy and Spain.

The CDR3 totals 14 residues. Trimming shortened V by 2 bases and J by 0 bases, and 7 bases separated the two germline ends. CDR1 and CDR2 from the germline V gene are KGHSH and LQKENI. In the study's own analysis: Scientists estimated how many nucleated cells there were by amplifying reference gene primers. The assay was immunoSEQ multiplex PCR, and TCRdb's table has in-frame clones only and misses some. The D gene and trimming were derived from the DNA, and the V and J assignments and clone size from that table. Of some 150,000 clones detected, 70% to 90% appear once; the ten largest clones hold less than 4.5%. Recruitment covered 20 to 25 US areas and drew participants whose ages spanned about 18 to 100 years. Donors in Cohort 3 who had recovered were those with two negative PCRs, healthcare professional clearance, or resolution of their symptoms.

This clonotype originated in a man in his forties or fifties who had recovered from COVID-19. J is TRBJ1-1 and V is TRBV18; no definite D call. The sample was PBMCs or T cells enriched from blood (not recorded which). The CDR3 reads CASSPRLMNTEAFF. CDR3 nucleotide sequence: TGTGCCAGCTCACCAAGACTCATGAACACTGAAGCTTTCTTT. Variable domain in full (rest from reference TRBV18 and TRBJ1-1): NAGVMQNPRHLVRRRGQEARLRCSPMKGHSHVYWYRQLPEEGLKFMVYLQKENIIDESGMPKERFSAEFPKEGPSILRIQQVVRGDSAAYFCASSPRLMNTEAFFGQGTRLTVV.